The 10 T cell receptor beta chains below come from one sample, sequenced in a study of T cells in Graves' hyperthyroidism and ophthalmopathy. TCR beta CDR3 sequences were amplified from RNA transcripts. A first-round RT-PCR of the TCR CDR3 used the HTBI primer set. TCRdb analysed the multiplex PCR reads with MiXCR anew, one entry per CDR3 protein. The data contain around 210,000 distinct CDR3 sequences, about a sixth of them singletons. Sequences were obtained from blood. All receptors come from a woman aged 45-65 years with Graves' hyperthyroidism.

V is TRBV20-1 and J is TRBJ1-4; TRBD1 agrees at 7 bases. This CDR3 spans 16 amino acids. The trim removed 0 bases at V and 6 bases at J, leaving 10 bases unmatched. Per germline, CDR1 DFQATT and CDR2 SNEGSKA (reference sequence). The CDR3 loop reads CSARDRKGQLDEKLFF. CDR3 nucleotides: TGCAGTGCTAGAGATCGAAAGGGACAGCTGGATGAAAAACTGTTTTTT.

CDR3 bases: TGCAGTGCTACCCCCTGGGGGGCGAGCATTCAGTACTTC. Translated: CSATPWGASIQYF. J is TRBJ2-4 and V is TRBV20-1; TRBD1 or TRBD2 may be the D gene (6 bases each). The V end lost 4 bases, the J end lost 9 bases, and 16 bases lay between the germline ends. The CDR3 covers 13 residues. CDR1 and CDR2 from the germline V gene are DFQATT and SNEGSKA (reference sequence).

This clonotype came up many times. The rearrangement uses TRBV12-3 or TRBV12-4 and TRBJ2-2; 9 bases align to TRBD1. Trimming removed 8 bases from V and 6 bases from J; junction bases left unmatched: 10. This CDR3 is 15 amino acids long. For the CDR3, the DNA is TGTGCCAGCGGCCGGGACAGGGTTAAGTCCGGGGAGCTGTTTTTT. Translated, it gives CASGRDRVKSGELFF.

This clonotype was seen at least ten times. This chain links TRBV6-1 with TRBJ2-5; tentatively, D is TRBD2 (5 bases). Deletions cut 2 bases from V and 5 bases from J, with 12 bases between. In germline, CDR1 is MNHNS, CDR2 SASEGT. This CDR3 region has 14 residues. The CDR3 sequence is CASSEFGSDETQYF. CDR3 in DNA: TGTGCCAGCAGTGAATTTGGTAGCGACGAGACCCAGTACTTC.

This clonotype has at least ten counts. CDR3 amino acids: CASSLDGIYGYTF. The DNA of the CDR3 is TGTGCCAGCAGCCTCGACGGGATCTATGGCTACACCTTC. The V and J genes are TRBV7-2 and TRBJ1-2; D gene uncertain. V dropped 5 bases and J dropped 4 bases, with 11 bases sitting between them. The CDR3 extends over 13 amino acids. Germline values: CDR1 SGHTA, CDR2 FQGNSA.

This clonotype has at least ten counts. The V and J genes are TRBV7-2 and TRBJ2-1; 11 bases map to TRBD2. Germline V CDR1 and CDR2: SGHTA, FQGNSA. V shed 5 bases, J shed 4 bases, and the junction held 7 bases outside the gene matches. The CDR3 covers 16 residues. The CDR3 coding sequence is TGTGCCAGCAGCCCACGTAGACTAGCGGGATACAATGAGCAGTTCTTC. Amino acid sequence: CASSPRRLAGYNEQFF.

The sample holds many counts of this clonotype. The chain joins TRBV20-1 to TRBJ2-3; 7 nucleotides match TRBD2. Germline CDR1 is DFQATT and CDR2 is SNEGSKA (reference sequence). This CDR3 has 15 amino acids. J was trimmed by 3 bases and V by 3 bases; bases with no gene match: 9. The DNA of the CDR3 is TGCAGTGCTAGTGGGTCGGGAGGAATGACAGATACGCAGTATTTT. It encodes CSASGSGGMTDTQYF.

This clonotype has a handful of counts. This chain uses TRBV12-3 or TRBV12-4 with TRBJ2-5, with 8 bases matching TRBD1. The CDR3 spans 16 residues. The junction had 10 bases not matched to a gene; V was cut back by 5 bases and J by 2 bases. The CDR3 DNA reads TGTGCCAGCAGTCTCCATCGGACAGGGAGGCAAGAGACCCAGTACTTC. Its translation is CASSLHRTGRQETQYF.

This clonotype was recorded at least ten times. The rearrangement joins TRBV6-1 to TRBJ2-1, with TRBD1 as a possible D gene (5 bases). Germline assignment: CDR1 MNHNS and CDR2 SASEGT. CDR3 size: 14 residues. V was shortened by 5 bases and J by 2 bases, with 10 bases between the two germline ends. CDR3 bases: TGTGCCAGCAGTAGAGGACAACCCTACAATGAGCAGTTCTTC. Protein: CASSRGQPYNEQFF.

In DNA, the CDR3 is TGTGCCAGCAGCTTTTCGGTCAACTCCTACGAGCAGTACTTC. Its translation is CASSFSVNSYEQYF. The rearrangement uses TRBV7-2 and TRBJ2-7, with unresolved D. Trimming pared 3 bases from V and 0 bases from J, leaving 9 bases between. CDR3 length: 14 amino acids. Germline CDR1 SGHTA, CDR2 FQGNSA.